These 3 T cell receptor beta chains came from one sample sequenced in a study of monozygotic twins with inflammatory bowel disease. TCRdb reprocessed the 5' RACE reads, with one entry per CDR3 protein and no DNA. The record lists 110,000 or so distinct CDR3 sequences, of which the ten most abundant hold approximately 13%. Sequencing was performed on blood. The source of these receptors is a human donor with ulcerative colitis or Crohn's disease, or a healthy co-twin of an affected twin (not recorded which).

CDR3 sequence reads: CASYNFGQGYNEQFF. This chain connects TRBV28 to TRBJ2-1; TCRdb names TRBD1, which stays unverified in the absence of DNA. CDR3 length equals 15 residues. Germline V lookup: CDR1 MDHEN, CDR2 SYDVKM. The variable domain in full, with the rest retrieved from reference TRBV28 and TRBJ2-1, is DVKVTQSSRYLVKRTGEKVFLECVQDMDHENMFWYRQDPGLGLRLIYFSYDVKMKEKGDIPEGYSVSREKKERFSLILESASTNQTSMYLCASYNFGQGYNEQFFGPGTRLTVL.

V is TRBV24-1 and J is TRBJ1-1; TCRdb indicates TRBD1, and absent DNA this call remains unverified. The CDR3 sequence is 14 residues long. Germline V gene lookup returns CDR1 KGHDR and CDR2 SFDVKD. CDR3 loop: CATAVGDPNTEAFF.

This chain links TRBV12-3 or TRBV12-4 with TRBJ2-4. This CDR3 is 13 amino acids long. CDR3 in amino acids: CASSYDNENIQYF.